The entry below describes one TCR beta chain. This sample is part of a study of blood T cell repertoires in COVID-19. Generated by immunoSEQ multiplex PCR, the TCRdb table keeps only in-frame clones and is missing some. Among about 150,000 clones listed, more than 80% were seen once. The receptor comes from a man between 45 and 60 years old with acute or convalescent COVID-19. Sequenced material: peripheral blood.

The CDR3 DNA is TGTGCCAGCAGCTTGGGGGGACTAGCGGGAGTGATCTACGAGCAGTACTTC. It specifies CASSLGGLAGVIYEQYF. The chain joins TRBV7-8 to TRBJ2-7; 14 nucleotides line up with TRBD2. V gave up 3 bases and J gave up 3 bases; unmatched junction bases: 7. This CDR3 is 17 amino acids long. CDR1 SGHVS and CDR2 FQNEAQ come from the germline V gene.